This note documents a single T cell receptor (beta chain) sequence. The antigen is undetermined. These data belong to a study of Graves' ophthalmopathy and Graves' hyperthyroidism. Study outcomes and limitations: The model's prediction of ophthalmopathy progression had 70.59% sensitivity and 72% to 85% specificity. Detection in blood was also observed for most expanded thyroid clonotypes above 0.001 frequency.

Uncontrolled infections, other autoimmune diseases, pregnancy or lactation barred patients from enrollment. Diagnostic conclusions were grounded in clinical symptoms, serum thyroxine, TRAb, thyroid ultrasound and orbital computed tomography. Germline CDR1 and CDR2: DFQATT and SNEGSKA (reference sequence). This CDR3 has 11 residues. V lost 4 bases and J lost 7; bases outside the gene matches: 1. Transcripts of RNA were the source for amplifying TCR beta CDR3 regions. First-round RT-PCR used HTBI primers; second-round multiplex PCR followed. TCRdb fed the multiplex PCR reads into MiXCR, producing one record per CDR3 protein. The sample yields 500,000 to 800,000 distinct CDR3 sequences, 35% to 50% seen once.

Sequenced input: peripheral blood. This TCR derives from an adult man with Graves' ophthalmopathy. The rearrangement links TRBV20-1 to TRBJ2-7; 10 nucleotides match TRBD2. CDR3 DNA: TGCAGTGCTATACTAGCGGGGGAGCAGTACTTC. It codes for CSAILAGEQYF.